The rows below give T cell receptor beta chains drawn from one sample of a study of T cells after yellow fever vaccination. TCRdb passed the 5' RACE reads through MiXCR, listing each CDR3 protein once. The sample records about 550,000 distinct CDR3 sequences, about 19% being singletons. This material consisted of PBMCs, taken 15 days after the yellow fever booster vaccination. Every receptor here comes from a man aged 25-45 years who received the YFV17D yellow fever vaccine. Both conserved end residues are part of each CDR3. D genes are given only for firm matches. Some rows mark clone size as missing; the rest say once, few, many or name a class of expanded clone.

j_call | clone_size | d_call | v_call | cdr3_aa | cdr3_nt
TRBJ2-7 | few | . | TRBV4-2 | CASSQEEGGMGIYEQYF | TGTGCCAGCAGCCAAGAAGAGGGCGGGATGGGGATCTACGAGCAGTACTTC
TRBJ2-1 | few | TRBD2 | TRBV10-3 | CAISDGGRADEQFF | TGTGCCATCAGTGATGGGGGGAGGGCCGATGAGCAGTTCTTC
TRBJ1-1 | . | . | TRBV6-2/TRBV6-3 | CASSSGEKGVLNTEAFF | TGTGCCAGCAGTTCGGGTGAGAAGGGAGTCTTGAACACTGAAGCTTTCTTT
TRBJ2-1 | . | . | TRBV5-4 | CASSLEGGFYNEQFF | TGTGCCAGCAGCTTAGAGGGGGGCTTCTACAATGAGCAGTTCTTC
TRBJ2-7 | . | . | TRBV20-1 | CSASPRYEQYF | TGCAGTGCTAGTCCCAGATACGAGCAGTACTTC
TRBJ2-1 | . | . | TRBV6-1 | CASSPETTPSKQFF | TGTGCCAGCAGTCCAGAGACTACCCCGAGTAAGCAGTTCTTC
TRBJ2-1 | . | TRBD1 | TRBV20-1 | CSAIAGQGVYNEQFF | TGCAGTGCGATTGCGGGACAGGGGGTATACAATGAGCAGTTCTTC
TRBJ2-7 | few | . | TRBV6-5 | CAIQRPGSEQYF | TGTGCCATCCAACGACCAGGGAGCGAGCAGTACTTC
TRBJ2-5 | few | TRBD1 | TRBV7-9 | CASSAGTGLETQYF | TGTGCCAGCAGCGCAGGGACAGGGCTAGAGACCCAGTACTTC
TRBJ1-2 | few | TRBD1 | TRBV12-3/TRBV12-4 | CASTRTGLDYGYTF | TGTGCCAGCACCCGGACAGGGTTGGACTATGGCTACACCTTC
TRBJ2-5 | few | . | TRBV20-1 | CSPLGGEETQYF | TGCAGCCCTCTAGGTGGAGAAGAGACCCAGTACTTC
TRBJ2-7 | once | . | TRBV2 | CASIPPVRFWGEQYF | TGTGCCAGCATTCCCCCAGTCAGGTTTTGGGGCGAGCAGTACTTC
TRBJ2-7 | . | . | TRBV7-2 | CASSLKGTPAYEQYF | TGTGCCAGCAGCTTAAAAGGGACACCGGCCTACGAGCAGTACTTC
TRBJ2-1 | . | . | TRBV29-1 | CSVGGYNEQFF | TGCAGCGTTGGGGGGTACAATGAGCAGTTCTTC
TRBJ1-4 | many | TRBD1 | TRBV20-1 | CSAGGQGNEKLFF | TGCAGTGCTGGCGGACAGGGGAACGAAAAACTGTTTTTT
TRBJ2-1 | few | . | TRBV7-2 | CASALAETYNEQFF | TGTGCCAGCGCCCTAGCAGAAACCTACAATGAGCAGTTCTTC
TRBJ1-5 | few | . | TRBV4-3 | CASSQVAGGNQPQHF | TGCGCCAGCAGCCAAGTCGCGGGGGGCAATCAGCCCCAGCATTTT
TRBJ2-5 | . | . | TRBV20-1 | CSARVASETQYF | TGCAGTGCTAGAGTAGCGAGCGAGACCCAGTACTTC
TRBJ2-7 | few | . | TRBV29-1 | CSVRNRERLYEQYF | TGCAGCGTACGAAACAGGGAACGACTTTACGAGCAGTACTTC
TRBJ2-3 | few | . | TRBV7-3 | CASSPYPRADTQYF | TGTGCCAGCAGCCCCTACCCACGGGCAGATACGCAGTATTTT
TRBJ2-2 | . | . | TRBV4-3 | CASSQQTGELFF | TGCGCCAGCAGCCAACAGACCGGGGAGCTGTTTTTT
TRBJ1-4 | few | . | TRBV5-1 | CASSLEDVSKEKLFF | TGCGCCAGCAGCTTGGAGGACGTCTCTAAGGAAAAACTGTTTTTT
TRBJ2-3 | . | . | TRBV7-2 | CASTPQRGRFSTDTQYF | TGTGCCAGCACCCCTCAACGGGGACGCTTTAGCACAGATACGCAGTATTTT
TRBJ2-1 | few | . | TRBV4-2 | CASSETTNEQFF | TGTGCCAGCAGCGAGACTACGAATGAGCAGTTCTTC
TRBJ2-5 | . | . | TRBV29-1 | CSVGGERYRDEETQYF | TGCAGCGTTGGGGGGGAAAGGTACAGGGATGAAGAGACCCAGTACTTC
TRBJ2-1 | . | . | TRBV7-8 | CASTSTEGLVGQFF | TGTGCCAGCACCTCCACGGAGGGGCTAGTTGGGCAGTTCTTC
TRBJ1-1 | many | . | TRBV7-9 | CASSLDNTEAFF | TGTGCCAGCAGCTTAGACAACACTGAAGCTTTCTTT
TRBJ2-1 | . | . | TRBV11-1 | CASSLAYVGSEQFF | TGTGCCAGCAGCTTAGCGTACGTCGGGAGTGAGCAGTTCTTC
TRBJ2-1 | few | . | TRBV7-2 | CASLMGVGSSYNEQFF | TGTGCCAGCCTTATGGGTGTAGGTTCCTCCTACAATGAGCAGTTCTTC
TRBJ2-5 | . | . | TRBV10-3 | CAISGSEETQYF | TGTGCCATCAGTGGGAGTGAGGAGACCCAGTACTTC
TRBJ2-1 | . | . | TRBV7-9 | CASSLLSNEQFF | TGTGCCAGCAGCTTACTTTCCAATGAGCAGTTCTTC
TRBJ2-7 | few | . | TRBV18 | CASSPSRVLYEQYF | TGTGCCAGCTCACCATCCAGGGTTCTATACGAGCAGTACTTC
TRBJ2-3 | . | . | TRBV7-3 | CASSIGKSIDTQYF | TGTGCCAGCAGCATAGGGAAATCCATAGATACGCAGTATTTT
TRBJ1-2 | . | . | TRBV4-3 | CASSQEWGISRYGYTF | TGCGCCAGCAGCCAAGAGTGGGGGATATCGCGCTATGGCTACACCTTC
TRBJ2-7 | few | . | TRBV6-2/TRBV6-3 | CASSYSRGSGEQYF | TGTGCCAGCAGTTACTCGAGGGGTTCCGGGGAGCAGTACTTC
TRBJ2-7 | many | . | TRBV21-1 | CASSVSSGRLYEQYF | TGTGCCAGCAGCGTGAGTAGCGGGAGATTGTACGAGCAGTACTTC
TRBJ2-7 | . | . | TRBV20-1 | CSASNPGSGYEQYF | TGCAGTGCTTCCAATCCAGGGTCCGGCTACGAGCAGTACTTC
TRBJ1-2 | few | . | TRBV7-9 | CASSSGQMHGYTF | TGTGCCAGCAGCTCGGGACAAATGCATGGCTACACCTTC
TRBJ2-1 | . | . | TRBV5-1 | CASSLWGETISYNEQFF | TGCGCCAGCAGCTTGTGGGGGGAAACAATCTCCTACAATGAGCAGTTCTTC
TRBJ1-2 | . | TRBD1 | TRBV28 | CAARNRGSNYGYTF | TGTGCCGCGCGAAACAGGGGGTCCAACTATGGCTACACCTTC
TRBJ1-3 | few | . | TRBV10-3 | CAISEERGNTIYF | TGTGCCATCAGTGAGGAAAGAGGAAACACCATATATTTT
TRBJ1-2 | . | . | TRBV5-1 | CASSPEGTNYGYTF | TGCGCCAGCAGTCCCGAAGGGACCAACTATGGCTACACCTTC
TRBJ2-7 | . | TRBD2 | TRBV20-1 | CSARDRDYYEQYF | TGCAGTGCTAGAGATCGGGACTACTACGAGCAGTACTTC
TRBJ2-5 | few | TRBD1 | TRBV5-1 | CASRPGQGTETQYF | TGCGCCAGCAGGCCGGGACAGGGAACGGAGACCCAGTACTTC